This T cell receptor (beta chain) was found in a study of shared clonotypes between healthy human individuals. About the research overall: The cohort comprised two women and a few men. Their ages spanned 18 to 49 years. Study-wide points: The represented genetic and exposure-history diversity was limited by the small number of donors. As a rule, naive subsets had a larger estimated richness than memory subsets.

Subsets obtained from CD4+ cells comprised CD45RA+ naive and CD45RA-negative memory cells. The germline CDR1 and CDR2 sequences are MNHEY and SVGAGI. V lost 6 bases to trimming and J lost 9 bases, with 11 bases between them. The CDR3 has 11 amino acids. This clone occurred once. Its matching antigen is unknown. Here immunoSEQ multiplex PCR was the method, and the copy in TCRdb shows in-frame clones only, minus some. The data hold about 2 million clones, with 85% to 95% observed a single time. This chain joins TRBV6-5 and TRBJ1-2; D gene unclear. Sequencing was carried out using naive CD4+ T cells sorted from blood. As for subset: CD45RA+ positively selected. The receptor's source is a man between 18 and 29 years old in good health. The CDR3 coding sequence is TGTGCCAGCAGCACCCCTGGACGCTACACCTTC. Amino acid sequence: CASSTPGRYTF.